The rows below give T cell receptor beta chains drawn from one sample of a study of identical twins. One entry per CDR3 protein results from TCRdb running MiXCR on the 5' RACE reads. The sample carries hundreds of thousands of distinct CDR3 sequences, 7% to 7.5% recorded once. These data also featured in a second study, about yellow fever vaccine responses in identical twins.

Sample: PBMCs. All receptors come from a woman in her late teens or twenties in good health. CDR3s include the opening cysteine and the closing phenylalanine or tryptophan. Each record gives: D gene, J gene, CDR3 length, V gene, clone size, CDR3 protein, CDR3 DNA. A D gene is named only where the DNA matches it firmly. Clone size, where shown, is once, few, many, or a class for clones that have expanded.

-,TRBJ2-1,17,TRBV18,-,CASSPLLGQGSGFEQFF,TGTGCCAGCTCCCCACTTTTGGGGCAGGGCTCAGGCTTTGAGCAGTTCTTC
-,TRBJ2-7,15,TRBV6-5,-,CASSYSTPGRYEQYF,TGTGCCAGCAGTTACTCGACCCCGGGTCGGTACGAGCAGTACTTC
TRBD1,TRBJ1-2,17,TRBV12-3/TRBV12-4,few,CASSSRDRGPGDYGYTF,TGTGCCAGCAGTTCCCGGGACAGGGGCCCGGGGGACTATGGCTACACCTTC
TRBD2,TRBJ2-1,14,TRBV7-9,few,CASSRTSGRFEQFF,TGTGCCAGCAGCCGGACTAGCGGGAGGTTTGAGCAGTTCTTC
TRBD2,TRBJ2-7,15,TRBV7-2,many,CASSLRTSGAYEQYF,TGTGCCAGCAGCTTAAGGACTAGCGGGGCCTACGAGCAGTACTTC
-,TRBJ2-3,16,TRBV12-3/TRBV12-4,many,CASSLSRASSTDTQYF,TGTGCCAGCAGTTTGTCCAGGGCATCTAGCACAGATACGCAGTATTTT
-,TRBJ2-3,15,TRBV12-3/TRBV12-4,-,CASSFQGGDTDTQYF,TGTGCCAGCAGCTTTCAGGGTGGGGACACAGATACGCAGTATTTT
TRBD1,TRBJ2-1,14,TRBV29-1,-,CSAPGQGSYNEQFF,TGCAGCGCCCCGGGACAGGGGTCCTACAATGAGCAGTTCTTC
-,TRBJ2-2,12,TRBV7-2,many,CASSPPSGELFF,TGTGCCAGCAGCCCACCCAGCGGGGAGCTGTTTTTT
-,TRBJ2-1,12,TRBV20-1,-,CSAENGENEQFF,TGCAGTGCTGAAAATGGGGAAAATGAGCAGTTCTTC
TRBD1,TRBJ2-1,15,TRBV20-1,few,CSARGGTGTNNEQFF,TGCAGTGCTAGAGGCGGGACAGGGACTAACAATGAGCAGTTCTTC
TRBD2,TRBJ2-1,18,TRBV11-1,few,CASSLFSGRASGYNEQFF,TGTGCCAGCAGCTTATTTAGCGGGAGGGCCTCAGGATACAATGAGCAGTTCTTC
-,TRBJ2-1,15,TRBV5-4,-,CASSLLGTIYNEQFF,TGTGCCAGCAGCTTGTTGGGGACAATCTACAATGAGCAGTTCTTC
-,TRBJ1-5,16,TRBV12-3/TRBV12-4,-,CASKQGPIPSNQPQHF,TGTGCCAGTAAACAGGGACCTATACCGAGCAATCAGCCCCAGCATTTT
-,TRBJ2-5,14,TRBV11-2,few,CASSLDRVGETQYF,TGTGCCAGCAGCTTAGACAGGGTTGGCGAGACCCAGTACTTC
-,TRBJ2-7,15,TRBV2,-,CASIREGDRPYEQYF,TGTGCCAGCATCAGGGAGGGGGACAGGCCCTACGAGCAGTACTTC
-,TRBJ2-1,16,TRBV7-8,few,CASSPKYGDYYNEQFF,TGTGCCAGCAGCCCTAAATACGGAGACTACTACAATGAGCAGTTCTTC
TRBD1,TRBJ1-1,16,TRBV10-2,-,CASSVGTGRMNTEAFF,TGCGCCAGCAGTGTTGGGACAGGGCGCATGAACACTGAAGCTTTCTTT
TRBD1,TRBJ2-5,14,TRBV5-1,many,CASSPGQPQETQYF,TGTGCCAGCAGTCCGGGACAGCCCCAAGAGACCCAGTACTTC
TRBD1,TRBJ1-2,13,TRBV20-1,-,CSAADRGNYGYTF,TGCAGTGCCGCCGACAGGGGAAACTATGGCTACACCTTC
TRBD2,TRBJ2-3,16,TRBV10-3,-,CAISELAGGGTETQYF,TGTGCCATCAGTGAACTAGCGGGAGGAGGTACAGAAACGCAGTATTTT
-,TRBJ2-7,13,TRBV27,few,CASSLLDGYEQYF,TGTGCCAGCAGTTTATTGGACGGGTACGAGCAGTACTTC
TRBD1,TRBJ1-6,14,TRBV20-1,few,CSARKGQGNSPLHF,TGCAGTGCCAGGAAGGGACAGGGGAATTCACCCCTCCACTTT
-,TRBJ2-5,14,TRBV5-5,few,CASSPMNFGRSQYF,TGTGCCAGCAGCCCAATGAACTTCGGGCGGAGCCAGTACTTC
TRBD2,TRBJ2-7,15,TRBV2,-,CASRALAGVPYEQYF,TGTGCCAGCAGGGCCTTAGCGGGCGTGCCCTACGAGCAGTACTTC
-,TRBJ1-2,12,TRBV29-1,few,CSVDGVVGGYTF,TGCAGCGTTGATGGGGTCGTGGGTGGCTACACCTTC
-,TRBJ2-1,11,TRBV28,-,CASSLIMEQFF,TGTGCCAGCAGTTTAATCATGGAGCAGTTCTTC
TRBD1,TRBJ1-1,15,TRBV6-1,few,CASSHMRGPYTEAFF,TGTGCCAGCAGCCACATGAGGGGGCCCTACACTGAAGCTTTCTTT
TRBD1,TRBJ1-5,13,TRBV6-1,-,CASGDRGDQPQHF,TGTGCCAGCGGAGACAGGGGCGATCAGCCCCAGCATTTT
TRBD1,TRBJ1-6,15,TRBV29-1,many,CSEYTGDLYNSPLHF,TGCAGCGAATACACAGGGGATCTATATAATTCACCCCTCCACTTT
TRBD1,TRBJ1-5,13,TRBV7-2,few,CASSSRGSQPQHF,TGTGCCAGCAGCTCCAGGGGGAGTCAGCCCCAGCATTTT
TRBD2,TRBJ2-3,15,TRBV5-1,many,CASSPGLAGRDTQYF,TGCGCCAGCAGCCCGGGACTAGCGGGGAGAGATACGCAGTATTTT
TRBD1,TRBJ2-5,14,TRBV13,few,CASSGWDREETQYF,TGTGCCAGCAGCGGTTGGGACAGGGAAGAGACCCAGTACTTC
-,TRBJ2-3,13,TRBV10-3,-,CAIRPSSTDTQYF,TGTGCCATCAGACCAAGTAGCACAGATACGCAGTATTTT
TRBD1,TRBJ1-5,17,TRBV4-1,few,CASSPGTGGLYGQPQHF,TGCGCCAGCAGCCCAGGGACAGGGGGCCTTTATGGGCAGCCCCAGCATTTT